This TCR beta chain comes out of a study of PD-L1 blockade in urothelial cancer. Broader study findings: Greater 3-week expansion of tumor-associated blood clones was recorded for durable-benefit patients.

Comment on this clone: No antigen is known for it.

Every PCR received spiked-in synthetic TCR analog templates. Clones were read by immunoSEQ multiplex PCR, and TCRdb kept only the in-frame ones, dropping some. The sample has roughly 40,000 clones, around 83% seen once. This clonotype was obtained from a man aged 55-75 years with urothelial cancer. Here the sequenced sample was PBMCs, taken around atezolizumab (anti-PD-L1) treatment.

The DNA of the CDR3 is TGTGCCAGCAGCGAGGACAGCAATTCACCCCTCCACTTT. This gives the protein CASSEDSNSPLHF. The J gene is TRBJ1-6, the V gene TRBV6-6, with a tentative D call TRBD1 (6 bases). Trimming shortened V by 6 bases and J by 7 bases, and 10 bases separated the two germline ends. Germline CDR1 is MNHNY and CDR2 is SVGAGI (reference sequence). CDR3 length: 13 amino acids.